Listed below are T cell receptor beta chains from one sample, sequenced in a study of lymphopenia after photon versus proton radiotherapy. Using immunoSEQ multiplex PCR, the repertoire was profiled, and TCRdb retains in-frame clones only, with some absent. The sample records about 83,000 clones, around 80% being singletons. The starting material was peripheral blood, obtained from a patient treated with proton-based radiotherapy. The source of these receptors is a man in his sixties with pancreatic cancer. Both conserved end residues are part of each CDR3. The D gene is left open where the match is weak. Some rows mark clone size as missing; the rest say once, few, many or name a class of expanded clone.

DNA: TGCAGAGCTTCAGAGACCCAGTACTTC
CDR3: CRASETQYF
size: once
V: TRBV20-1
J: TRBJ2-5
D: -

DNA: TGCGCCAGCAGCCCGGGACAGGGAGGCACTGAAGCTTTCTTT
CDR3: CASSPGQGGTEAFF
size: -
V: TRBV5-1
J: TRBJ1-1
D: TRBD1

DNA: TGTGCCACCAGCAGAGCCCGGCAGGGGGTAAAAGAGACCCAGTACTTC
CDR3: CATSRARQGVKETQYF
size: -
V: TRBV15
J: TRBJ2-5
D: TRBD1

DNA: TGTGCCAGCAGCCCCTGGTGGGGGTCCTCCTACGAGCAGTACTTC
CDR3: CASSPWWGSSYEQYF
size: -
V: TRBV5-5
J: TRBJ2-7
D: -

DNA: TGTGCCAGCAGTGAAGCGGCAGGGTCATCAGATACGCAGTATTTT
CDR3: CASSEAAGSSDTQYF
size: -
V: TRBV6-1
J: TRBJ2-3
D: -

DNA: TGTGCCAGCAGCGTAAGTGCTGTCATGGGGGCCAACGTCCTGACTTTC
CDR3: CASSVSAVMGANVLTF
size: -
V: TRBV9
J: TRBJ2-6
D: -

DNA: TGTGCCAGCAGTTTGCATCCTAATAGCAATCAGCCCCAGCATTTT
CDR3: CASSLHPNSNQPQHF
size: -
V: TRBV28
J: TRBJ1-5
D: -

DNA: TGTGCCAGTAGTGAAACCGGGACAGGGGGCGTTAATAGGGGCTACACCTTC
CDR3: CASSETGTGGVNRGYTF
size: once
V: TRBV19
J: TRBJ1-2
D: TRBD1

DNA: TGCGCCAGCAGCCAAGACTCTAGCGGGAGAATAAATGAGCAGTTCTTC
CDR3: CASSQDSSGRINEQFF
size: -
V: TRBV4-1
J: TRBJ2-1
D: TRBD2

DNA: TGTGCCAGCTCGGTAAGGGGGCATGGCACCGGGGAGCTGTTTTTT
CDR3: CASSVRGHGTGELFF
size: -
V: TRBV2
J: TRBJ2-2
D: TRBD1

DNA: TGTGCCAGCAGTTACTCGACTGGGAGTGGGCAAGAGACCCAGTACTTC
CDR3: CASSYSTGSGQETQYF
size: -
V: TRBV6-6
J: TRBJ2-5
D: -

DNA: TGTGCCAGCAGCTTAGGCGGGGTGAGCACAGATACGCAGTATTTT
CDR3: CASSLGGVSTDTQYF
size: -
V: TRBV11-2
J: TRBJ2-3
D: -

DNA: TGTGCCAGCAACCCTCTTATGGGACTAGCGGGAGATGGAGCAGATACGCAGTATTTT
CDR3: CASNPLMGLAGDGADTQYF
size: once
V: TRBV4-2
J: TRBJ2-3
D: TRBD2

DNA: TGTGCCAGCAGCCTCCTGACAGGGGGCTACGAGCAGTACTTC
CDR3: CASSLLTGGYEQYF
size: -
V: TRBV7-9
J: TRBJ2-7
D: TRBD1

DNA: TGTGCCAGCAGTTTATTCTCAGGGAGGAACTATGGCTACACCTTC
CDR3: CASSLFSGRNYGYTF
size: once
V: TRBV28
J: TRBJ1-2
D: -

DNA: TGTGCCAGCAATCGAGGGGGCCTCCAAATCAATGAGCAGTTCTTC
CDR3: CASNRGGLQINEQFF
size: -
V: TRBV2
J: TRBJ2-1
D: TRBD1

DNA: TGTGCCTGGAGTGGGGGACTAGCGGGAGGCAAGCAGTACTTC
CDR3: CAWSGGLAGGKQYF
size: -
V: TRBV30
J: TRBJ2-7
D: TRBD2

DNA: TGTGCCAGCACCACGAGACATGTTGGTGAGCAGTTCTTC
CDR3: CASTTRHVGEQFF
size: -
V: TRBV6-5
J: TRBJ2-1
D: -

DNA: TGTGCCAGTAAGGCGGGAACAAAGACAGATACGCAGTATTTT
CDR3: CASKAGTKTDTQYF
size: -
V: TRBV19
J: TRBJ2-3
D: -

DNA: TGTGCCAGCAGCTTGGCTAGCGGGAACTCCTACGAGCAGTACTTC
CDR3: CASSLASGNSYEQYF
size: -
V: TRBV7-9
J: TRBJ2-7
D: TRBD2

DNA: TGTGCCAGCAGCTTAGGACTAGCCAATGAGCAGTTCTTC
CDR3: CASSLGLANEQFF
size: -
V: TRBV7-6
J: TRBJ2-1
D: TRBD2

DNA: TGTGCCAGCAGCCAAGACCCCCCAGGACTAGCCAAAAACATTCAGTACTTC
CDR3: CASSQDPPGLAKNIQYF
size: -
V: TRBV14
J: TRBJ2-4
D: -

DNA: TGTGCCAGCTCGACAGGGCAACATGGCTACACCTTC
CDR3: CASSTGQHGYTF
size: -
V: TRBV28
J: TRBJ1-2
D: TRBD1

DNA: TGTGCCAGCTCCTCCCTCAGCAGTTCACCCCTCCACTTT
CDR3: CASSSLSSSPLHF
size: -
V: TRBV27
J: TRBJ1-6
D: -

DNA: TGTGCCAGCAGGGGGACAGCGAACACCGGGGAGCTGTTTTTT
CDR3: CASRGTANTGELFF
size: -
V: TRBV27
J: TRBJ2-2
D: TRBD1

DNA: TGTGCCAGCAGTTATTCGGCAACGGGAGGTGGCTACACCTTC
CDR3: CASSYSATGGGYTF
size: -
V: TRBV6-6
J: TRBJ1-2
D: -

DNA: TGTGCCAGCAGCTCGCAGGGGGCGGAAGGCTACACCTTC
CDR3: CASSSQGAEGYTF
size: few
V: TRBV11-3
J: TRBJ1-2
D: TRBD1

DNA: TGTGCCAGCAGTTTCGGCGGTACCTATCGTCGAGGCTACACCTTC
CDR3: CASSFGGTYRRGYTF
size: -
V: TRBV28
J: TRBJ1-2
D: -

DNA: TGTGCCAGTACGCGGGAATCTGGAAACACCATATATTTT
CDR3: CASTRESGNTIYF
size: -
V: TRBV2
J: TRBJ1-3
D: -

DNA: TGTGCCAGCAGCCCCCAGACAGGTTCGGGAACTGAAGCTTTCTTT
CDR3: CASSPQTGSGTEAFF
size: -
V: TRBV5-6
J: TRBJ1-1
D: -

DNA: TGTGCCAGCAGTGCAGGATATCAGCCCCAGCATTTT
CDR3: CASSAGYQPQHF
size: -
V: TRBV6-6
J: TRBJ1-5
D: -

DNA: TGTGCCAGCAGCCAAACCCCTATGGTCGATGAGCAGTTCTTC
CDR3: CASSQTPMVDEQFF
size: -
V: TRBV5-4
J: TRBJ2-1
D: -

DNA: TGTGCCAGCAGTTTCAACAGTCGGAACACTGAAGCTTTCTTT
CDR3: CASSFNSRNTEAFF
size: -
V: TRBV27
J: TRBJ1-1
D: -

DNA: TGTGCCAGCAGCCAAGATCCCGCCTCCTCCTACGAGCAGTACTTC
CDR3: CASSQDPASSYEQYF
size: -
V: TRBV14
J: TRBJ2-7
D: -

DNA: TGTGCCAGCAGCTTAGATGGCCTAAACAGGCCGCAGTATTTT
CDR3: CASSLDGLNRPQYF
size: -
V: TRBV7-2
J: TRBJ2-3
D: -

DNA: TGCGCCAGCAGCCAAGAGATCCGGGGAATCGCCGGGGAGCTGTTTTTT
CDR3: CASSQEIRGIAGELFF
size: -
V: TRBV4-1
J: TRBJ2-2
D: -

DNA: TGTGCCATCAGTGAGAGACAGGGGGCAAACAATGAGCAGTTCTTC
CDR3: CAISERQGANNEQFF
size: -
V: TRBV10-3
J: TRBJ2-1
D: TRBD1

DNA: TGTGCCAGCAGCTTTGGTCAGGGAGTCTACGAGCAGTACTTC
CDR3: CASSFGQGVYEQYF
size: -
V: TRBV7-9
J: TRBJ2-7
D: -

DNA: TGCGCCAGCAGCTCAGGGGGACAGGCGGTAAACTATGGCTACACCTTC
CDR3: CASSSGGQAVNYGYTF
size: -
V: TRBV5-1
J: TRBJ1-2
D: TRBD1

DNA: TGTGCCAGCAGTTACACTCCGGGACTAGCAAACAATGAGCAGTTCTTC
CDR3: CASSYTPGLANNEQFF
size: -
V: TRBV6-5
J: TRBJ2-1
D: TRBD2

DNA: TGCGCCAGCAGCTTGGGGGACGGAACCTACTACGAGCAGTACTTC
CDR3: CASSLGDGTYYEQYF
size: -
V: TRBV5-1
J: TRBJ2-7
D: -

DNA: TGTGCCAGCAGCCCGTGGGGCGGGGAGCTGTTTTTT
CDR3: CASSPWGGELFF
size: -
V: TRBV7-3
J: TRBJ2-2
D: -

DNA: TGTGCCAGCAGCGCCGTGTGGGACAGGGGGCCGGGTGGCTACACCTTC
CDR3: CASSAVWDRGPGGYTF
size: -
V: TRBV9
J: TRBJ1-2
D: TRBD1

DNA: TGTGCCAGCAGTTTGGCCAGGCAGGGATTTAGCAATCAGCCCCAGCATTTT
CDR3: CASSLARQGFSNQPQHF
size: once
V: TRBV28
J: TRBJ1-5
D: -

DNA: TGTGCCAGCAGCCACGACAGGGGGAGGACCGGGGAGCTGTTTTTT
CDR3: CASSHDRGRTGELFF
size: once
V: TRBV7-8
J: TRBJ2-2
D: TRBD1

DNA: TGTGCCAGCAGCTTGGGCGGGGGGAACACAGATACGCAGTATTTT
CDR3: CASSLGGGNTDTQYF
size: -
V: TRBV5-4
J: TRBJ2-3
D: TRBD2

DNA: TGTGCCAGCTGTGTTACCTTACCAACTAATGAAAAACTGTTTTTT
CDR3: CASCVTLPTNEKLFF
size: -
V: TRBV6-1
J: TRBJ1-4
D: -

DNA: TGTGCCAGCAGCCTACCAGTCCGACTAGCGGGAGTTCGTAATGAGCAGTTCTTC
CDR3: CASSLPVRLAGVRNEQFF
size: -
V: TRBV7-9
J: TRBJ2-1
D: TRBD2

DNA: TGTGCCAGTATGGGGACAGGGATTTTTTTCTACGCGAACACCGGGGAGCTGTTTTTT
CDR3: CASMGTGIFFYANTGELFF
size: -
V: TRBV19
J: TRBJ2-2
D: TRBD1

DNA: TGCAGCGTTGGGGACGGCTATGGCTACACCTTC
CDR3: CSVGDGYGYTF
size: -
V: TRBV29-1
J: TRBJ1-2
D: -

DNA: TGTGCCAGCAGCGGCCCGGGAGGGCCGTATGAGCAGTTCTTC
CDR3: CASSGPGGPYEQFF
size: -
V: TRBV7-2
J: TRBJ2-1
D: TRBD2

DNA: TGTGCCAGCACCCTCCGGACTAGCGGCACAGATACGCAGTATTTT
CDR3: CASTLRTSGTDTQYF
size: -
V: TRBV28
J: TRBJ2-3
D: TRBD2

DNA: TGCAGCGTGGGACGGAACTCCTACGAGCAGTACTTC
CDR3: CSVGRNSYEQYF
size: -
V: TRBV29-1
J: TRBJ2-7
D: -

DNA: TGTGCCAGCAGCGCCGTAGAGGGGGGAGAAGCTTTCTTT
CDR3: CASSAVEGGEAFF
size: -
V: TRBV7-3
J: TRBJ1-1
D: -

DNA: TGTGCCAGCAAGCCGGGACAGGTCTTGAATGAGCAGTTCTTC
CDR3: CASKPGQVLNEQFF
size: -
V: TRBV11-2
J: TRBJ2-1
D: TRBD1

DNA: TGTGCCAGCAGTGACTCTCCACTAGCGGGGAAGTACAATGAGCAGTTCTTC
CDR3: CASSDSPLAGKYNEQFF
size: -
V: TRBV6-4
J: TRBJ2-1
D: TRBD2

DNA: TGTGCCAGCTCACCACCGGGGCTAGCGGGGGGCACAGATACGCAGTATTTT
CDR3: CASSPPGLAGGTDTQYF
size: -
V: TRBV18
J: TRBJ2-3
D: TRBD2